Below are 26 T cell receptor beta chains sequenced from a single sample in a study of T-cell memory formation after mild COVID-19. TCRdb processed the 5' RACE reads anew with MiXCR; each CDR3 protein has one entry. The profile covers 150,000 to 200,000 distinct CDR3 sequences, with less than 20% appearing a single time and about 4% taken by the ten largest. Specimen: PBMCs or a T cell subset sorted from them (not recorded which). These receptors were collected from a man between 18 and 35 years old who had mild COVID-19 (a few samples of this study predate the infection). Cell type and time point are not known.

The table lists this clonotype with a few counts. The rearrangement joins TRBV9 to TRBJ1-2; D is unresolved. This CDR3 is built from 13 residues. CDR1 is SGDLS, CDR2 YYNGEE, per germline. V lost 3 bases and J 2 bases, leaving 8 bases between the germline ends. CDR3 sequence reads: CASSEGPNYGYTF. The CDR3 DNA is TGTGCCAGCAGCGAGGGTCCAAACTATGGCTACACCTTC.

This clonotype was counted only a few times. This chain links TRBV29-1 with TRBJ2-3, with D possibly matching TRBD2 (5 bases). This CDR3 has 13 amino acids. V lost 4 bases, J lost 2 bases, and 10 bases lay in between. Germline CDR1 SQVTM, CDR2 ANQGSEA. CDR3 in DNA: TGCAGCGTTGGAGGGCGAACCACAGATACGCAGTATTTT. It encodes CSVGGRTTDTQYF.

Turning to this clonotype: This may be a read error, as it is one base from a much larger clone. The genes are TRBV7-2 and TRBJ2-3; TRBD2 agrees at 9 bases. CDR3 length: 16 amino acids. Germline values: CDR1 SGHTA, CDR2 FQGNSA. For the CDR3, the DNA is TGTGCCAGCAGCTTAATTGCGGGGGGGAGCACAGATACGAAGTATTTT. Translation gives CASSLIAGGSTDTKYF.

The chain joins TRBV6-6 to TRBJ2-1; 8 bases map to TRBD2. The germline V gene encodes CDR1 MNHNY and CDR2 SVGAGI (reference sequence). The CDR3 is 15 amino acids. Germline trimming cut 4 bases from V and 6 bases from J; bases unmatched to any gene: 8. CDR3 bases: TGTGCCAGCAGTTGGTCGGGAGGGGGAGGCAATGAGCAGTTCTTC. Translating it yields CASSWSGGGGNEQFF.

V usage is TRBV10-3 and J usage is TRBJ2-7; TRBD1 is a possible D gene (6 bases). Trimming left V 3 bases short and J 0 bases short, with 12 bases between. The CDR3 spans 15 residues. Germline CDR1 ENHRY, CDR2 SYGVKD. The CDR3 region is CAISDRGRSSYEQYV. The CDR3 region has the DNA TGTGCCATCAGTGACAGGGGCAGAAGCTCCTACGAGCAGTACGTC.

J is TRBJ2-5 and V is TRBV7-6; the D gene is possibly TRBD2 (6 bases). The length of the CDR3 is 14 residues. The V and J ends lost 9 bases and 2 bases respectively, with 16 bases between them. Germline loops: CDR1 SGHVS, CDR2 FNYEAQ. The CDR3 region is CASKRWREQETQYF. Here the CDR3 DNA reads TGTGCCAGTAAGAGGTGGAGGGAACAAGAGACCCAGTACTTC.

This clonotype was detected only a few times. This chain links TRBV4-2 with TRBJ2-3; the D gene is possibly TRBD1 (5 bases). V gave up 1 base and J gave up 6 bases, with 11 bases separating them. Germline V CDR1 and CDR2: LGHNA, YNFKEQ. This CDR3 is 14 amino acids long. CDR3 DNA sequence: TGTGCCAGCAGCCAAGGACAGTCAGCGGATACGCAGTATTTT. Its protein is CASSQGQSADTQYF.

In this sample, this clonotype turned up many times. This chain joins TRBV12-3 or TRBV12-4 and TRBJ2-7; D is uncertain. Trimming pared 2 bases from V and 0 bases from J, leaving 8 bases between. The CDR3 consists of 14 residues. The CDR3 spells CASSLSYSSYEQYF. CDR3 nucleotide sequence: TGTGCCAGCAGTTTAAGCTATTCCTCCTACGAGCAGTACTTC.

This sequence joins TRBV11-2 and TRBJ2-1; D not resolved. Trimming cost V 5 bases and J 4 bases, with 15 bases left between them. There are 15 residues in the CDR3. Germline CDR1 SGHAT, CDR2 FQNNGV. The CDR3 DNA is TGTGCCAGCAGCCTCGGGCAGAGTTGGTACAATGAGCAGTTCTTC. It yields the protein CASSLGQSWYNEQFF. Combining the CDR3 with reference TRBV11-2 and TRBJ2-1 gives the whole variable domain EAGVAQSPRYKIIEKRQSVAFWCNPISGHATLYWYQQILGQGPKLLIQFQNNGVVDDSQLPKDRFSAERLKGVDSTLKIQPAKLEDSAVYLCASSLGQSWYNEQFFGPGTRLTVL.

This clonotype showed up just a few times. CDR3 loop: CASSSRDRNTEAFF. CDR3 DNA: TGTGCCAGCAGCTCCCGGGACAGGAACACTGAAGCTTTCTTT. The gene calls are TRBV27 and TRBJ1-1, with TRBD1 matching 7 bases. Per the germline V gene, CDR1 is MNHEY and CDR2 is SMNVEV (reference sequence). V lost 6 bases and J lost 1; bases outside the gene matches: 5. The CDR3 totals 14 residues.

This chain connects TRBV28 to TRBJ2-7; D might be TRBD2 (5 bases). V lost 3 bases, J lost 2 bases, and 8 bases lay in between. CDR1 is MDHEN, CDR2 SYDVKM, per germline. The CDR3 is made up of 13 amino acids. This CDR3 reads CASSFGVTYEQYV. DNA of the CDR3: TGTGCCAGCAGTTTCGGGGTAACCTACGAGCAGTACGTC.

The CDR3 coding sequence is TGTGCCATCAGGGTAGCGGGGGGGCAAACAGATACGCAGTATTTT. It specifies CAIRVAGGQTDTQYF. V usage is TRBV10-3 and J usage is TRBJ2-3; the match to TRBD2 covers 11 bases. The germline CDR1 and CDR2 sequences are ENHRY and SYGVKD. V lost 6 bases, J lost 3 bases, and 5 bases stayed unmatched. The CDR3 extends over 15 amino acids.

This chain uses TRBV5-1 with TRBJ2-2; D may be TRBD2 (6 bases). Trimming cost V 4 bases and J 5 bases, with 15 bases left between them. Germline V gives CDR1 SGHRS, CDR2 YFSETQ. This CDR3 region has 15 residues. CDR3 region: CASSLPGTGTGELFF. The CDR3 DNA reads TGCGCCAGCAGCCTTCCCGGGACTGGGACCGGGGAGCTGTTTTTT.

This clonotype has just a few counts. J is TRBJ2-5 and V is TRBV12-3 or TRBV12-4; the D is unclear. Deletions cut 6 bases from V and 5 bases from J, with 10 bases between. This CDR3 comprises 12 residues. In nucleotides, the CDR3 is TGTGCCAGCAGCTATTCTTTGGAGACCCAGTACTTC. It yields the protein CASSYSLETQYF.

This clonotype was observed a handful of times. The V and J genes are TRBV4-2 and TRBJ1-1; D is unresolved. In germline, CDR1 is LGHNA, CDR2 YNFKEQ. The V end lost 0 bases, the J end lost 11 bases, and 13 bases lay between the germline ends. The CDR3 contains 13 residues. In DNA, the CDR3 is TGTGCCAGCAGCCAAGATGTGGGGATAGAGGCTTTCTTT. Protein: CASSQDVGIEAFF.

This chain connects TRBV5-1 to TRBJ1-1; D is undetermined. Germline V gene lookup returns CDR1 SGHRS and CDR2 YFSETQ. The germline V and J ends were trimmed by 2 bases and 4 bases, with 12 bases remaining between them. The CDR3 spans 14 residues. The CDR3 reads CASSFQISGTEAFF. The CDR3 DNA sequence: TGCGCCAGCAGCTTTCAAATCTCGGGCACTGAAGCTTTCTTT. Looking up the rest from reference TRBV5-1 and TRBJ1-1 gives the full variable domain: KAGVTQTPRYLIKTRGQQVTLSCSPISGHRSVSWYQQTPGQGLQFLFEYFSETQRNKGNFPGRFSGRQFSNSRSEMNVSTLELGDSALYLCASSFQISGTEAFFGQGTRLTVV.

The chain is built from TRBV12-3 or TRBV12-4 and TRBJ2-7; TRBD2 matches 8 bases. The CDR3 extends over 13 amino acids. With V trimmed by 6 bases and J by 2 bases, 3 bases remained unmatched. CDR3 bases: TGTGCCAGCAGCGGGACTAGTCCCTACGAGCAGTACTTC. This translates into CASSGTSPYEQYF.

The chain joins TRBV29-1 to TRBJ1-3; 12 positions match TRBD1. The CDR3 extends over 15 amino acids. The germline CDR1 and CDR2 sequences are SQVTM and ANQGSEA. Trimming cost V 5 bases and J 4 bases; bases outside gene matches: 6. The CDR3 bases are TGCAGCGTTTCTCCGGGACAGGGGGCCGGAAACACCATATATTTT. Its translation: CSVSPGQGAGNTIYF.

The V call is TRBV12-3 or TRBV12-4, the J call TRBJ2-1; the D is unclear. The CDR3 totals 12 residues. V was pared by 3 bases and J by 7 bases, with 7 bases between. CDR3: CASSLIPNEQFF. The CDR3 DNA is TGTGCCAGCAGTTTGATCCCGAATGAGCAGTTCTTC.

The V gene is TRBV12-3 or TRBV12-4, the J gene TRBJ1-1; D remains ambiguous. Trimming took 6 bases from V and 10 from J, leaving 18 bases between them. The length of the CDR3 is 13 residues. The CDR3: CASSQAEGPRAFF. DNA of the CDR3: TGTGCCAGCAGCCAAGCGGAGGGCCCGCGAGCTTTCTTT.

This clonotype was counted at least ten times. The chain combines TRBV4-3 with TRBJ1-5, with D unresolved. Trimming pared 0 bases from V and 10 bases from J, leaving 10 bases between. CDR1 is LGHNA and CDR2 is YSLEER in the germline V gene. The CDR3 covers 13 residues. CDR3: CASSQDTREPQHF. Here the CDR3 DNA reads TGCGCCAGCAGCCAAGATACCCGGGAACCCCAGCATTTT.

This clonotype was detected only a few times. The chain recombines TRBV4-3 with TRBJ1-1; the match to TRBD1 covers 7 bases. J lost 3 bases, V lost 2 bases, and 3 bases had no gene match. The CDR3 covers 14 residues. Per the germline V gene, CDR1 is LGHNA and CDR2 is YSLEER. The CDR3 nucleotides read TGCGCCAGCAGCCAACAGGGGGGGGACACTGAAGCTTTCTTT. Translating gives CASSQQGGDTEAFF.

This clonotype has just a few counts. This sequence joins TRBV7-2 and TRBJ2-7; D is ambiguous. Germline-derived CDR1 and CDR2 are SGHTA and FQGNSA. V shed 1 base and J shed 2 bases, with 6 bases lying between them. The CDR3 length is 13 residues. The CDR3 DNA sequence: TGTGCCAGCAGCTTAGATCCCGCCTACGAGCAGTACGTC. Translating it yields CASSLDPAYEQYV.

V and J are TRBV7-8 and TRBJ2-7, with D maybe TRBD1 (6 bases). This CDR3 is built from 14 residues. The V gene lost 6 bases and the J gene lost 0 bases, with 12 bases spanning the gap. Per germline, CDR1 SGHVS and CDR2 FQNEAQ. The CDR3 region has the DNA TGTGCCAGCAGGCCCGACAGGCACTCCTACGAGCAGTACGTC. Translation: CASRPDRHSYEQYV.

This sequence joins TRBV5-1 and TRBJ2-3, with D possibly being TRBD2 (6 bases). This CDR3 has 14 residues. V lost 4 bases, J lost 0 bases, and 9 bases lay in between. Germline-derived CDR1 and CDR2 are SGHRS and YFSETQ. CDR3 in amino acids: CASSPAGSTDTQYF. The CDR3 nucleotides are TGCGCCAGCAGCCCTGCGGGGAGCACAGATACGCAGTATTTT.

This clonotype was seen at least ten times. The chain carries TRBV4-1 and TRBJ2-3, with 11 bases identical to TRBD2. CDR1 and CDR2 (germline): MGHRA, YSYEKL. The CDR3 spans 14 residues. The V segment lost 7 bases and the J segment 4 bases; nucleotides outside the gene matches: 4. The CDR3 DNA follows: TGCGCCAGCAATAGCGGGGGGGGCCCAGATACGCAGTATTTT. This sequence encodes CASNSGGGPDTQYF.